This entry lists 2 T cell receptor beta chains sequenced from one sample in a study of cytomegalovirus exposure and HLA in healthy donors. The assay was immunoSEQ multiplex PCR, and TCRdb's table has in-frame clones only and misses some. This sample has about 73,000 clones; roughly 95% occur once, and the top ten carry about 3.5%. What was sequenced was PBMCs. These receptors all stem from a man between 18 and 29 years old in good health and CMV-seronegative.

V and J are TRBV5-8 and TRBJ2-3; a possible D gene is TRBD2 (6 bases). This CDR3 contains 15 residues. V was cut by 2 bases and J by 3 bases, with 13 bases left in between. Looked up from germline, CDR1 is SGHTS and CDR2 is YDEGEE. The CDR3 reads CASSFGPGLTDTQYF. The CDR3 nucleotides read TGTGCCAGCAGCTTTGGGCCAGGACTAACAGATACGCAGTATTTT. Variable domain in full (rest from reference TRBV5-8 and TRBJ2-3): EAGVTQSPTHLIKTRGQQATLRCSPISGHTSVYWYQQALGLGLQFLLWYDEGEERNRGNFPPRFSGRQFPNYSSELNVNALELEDSALYLCASSFGPGLTDTQYFGPGTRLTVL.

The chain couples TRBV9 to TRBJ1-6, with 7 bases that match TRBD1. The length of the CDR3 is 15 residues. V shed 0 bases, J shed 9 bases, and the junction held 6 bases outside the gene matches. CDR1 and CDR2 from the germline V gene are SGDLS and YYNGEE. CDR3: CASSVDEGGFSPLHF. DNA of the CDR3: TGTGCCAGCAGCGTAGATGAAGGGGGCTTTTCACCCCTCCACTTT.